The rows below give T cell receptor beta chains drawn from one sample of a study of shared clonotypes between healthy human individuals. Libraries were prepared by immunoSEQ multiplex PCR; TCRdb keeps only in-frame clonotypes and omits some of them. Of approximately 510,000 clones in the sample, 75% to 85% were seen once. The specimen was PBMCs. The receptor set was obtained from a woman in her 40s in good health. Some clones in this sample may be carry-over from other donors' samples. Each CDR3 is given with its conserved first and last residue. The D gene is left open where the match is weak. Clone sizes are given selectively: once, few, many, or a class where the clone is expanded.

.	.	TRBV28	TRBJ2-1	13	TGTGCCAGCAGTTTGGGATGGACGGATGAGCAGTTCTTC	CASSLGWTDEQFF
.	.	TRBV7-6	TRBJ2-7	15	TGTGCCAGCAGCTTACAGGCGGGGCCCCTACTAGAGCAGTACTTC	CASSLQAGPLLEQYF
.	.	TRBV28	TRBJ1-2	14	TGTGCCAGCAGTACACCGGGACACCTCTATGGCTACACCTTC	CASSTPGHLYGYTF
.	.	TRBV25-1	TRBJ2-3	15	TGTGCCAGCAGTGAATTTGGGGTCAGCACAGATACGCAGTATTTT	CASSEFGVSTDTQYF
.	.	TRBV30	TRBJ2-1	13	TGTGCCTGGACAGTAAGCTCCTACAATGAGCAGTTCTTC	CAWTVSSYNEQFF
.	.	TRBV27	TRBJ1-2	14	TGTGCCAGCAGTTTATCTAGCGTGGGGTTTGGCTACACCTTC	CASSLSSVGFGYTF
TRBD2	.	TRBV30	TRBJ2-7	13	TGTGCCGTAAGCGGGAGGGACTCCTACGAGCAGTACTTC	CAVSGRDSYEQYF
TRBD1	few	TRBV19	TRBJ2-7	17	TGTGCCAGTAGTAGAACGAATCTAGGGACAGGGCTGAACGAGCAGTACTTC	CASSRTNLGTGLNEQYF
.	once	TRBV6-1	TRBJ2-1	16	TGTGCCAGCAGTGTTGGGAGACGGTACTCCTACAATGAGCAGTTCTTC	CASSVGRRYSYNEQFF
.	few	TRBV30	TRBJ1-5	16	TGTGCCTGGAGTAAGCCGGGCACGATGGCTGGTCAGCCCCAGCATTTT	CAWSKPGTMAGQPQHF
.	.	TRBV7-3	TRBJ2-6	13	TGTGCCAGCCGTGACACACCCGCCAACGTCCTGACTTTC	CASRDTPANVLTF
.	.	TRBV5-1	TRBJ2-1	13	TGCGCCAGCAGCTTAGGCAACCACAATGAGCAGTTCTTC	CASSLGNHNEQFF
TRBD1	few	TRBV7-9	TRBJ1-4	15	TGTGCCTCAACAACAGGGGGGGCGACTAATGAAAAACTGTTTTTT	CASTTGGATNEKLFF
.	few	TRBV7-2	TRBJ2-7	13	TGTGCCAGCAGCTTTCGAGACCAGGGGACCCCGTACTTC	CASSFRDQGTPYF
TRBD1	.	TRBV28	TRBJ1-4	19	TGTGCCAGCAGTTTAGGAGCTGGGGGACAGGGGGCATCTAATGAAAAACTGTTTTTT	CASSLGAGGQGASNEKLFF
.	.	TRBV5-1	TRBJ2-7	14	TGCGCCAGCAGCGCAACCCCGAGCTCCTACGAGCAGTACTTC	CASSATPSSYEQYF
.	.	TRBV30	TRBJ1-5	13	TGTGCCTGGAGTGTGAGGGAAAATCAGCCCCAGCATTTT	CAWSVRENQPQHF
TRBD1	.	TRBV7-8	TRBJ1-2	15	TGTGCCAGCAGCCTATCGCAGGGGGGGCCCTATGGCTACACCTTC	CASSLSQGGPYGYTF
.	.	TRBV11-2	TRBJ2-7	12	TGTGCCAGCAGCCCCTTAGCGTTCGAGCAGTACTTC	CASSPLAFEQYF
TRBD1	.	TRBV6-4	TRBJ2-3	15	TGTGCCAGCAGTGACGGGACAGCACACACAGATACGCAGTATTTT	CASSDGTAHTDTQYF
.	.	TRBV25-1	TRBJ2-1	14	TGTGCCAGCAGTGGCGGGGAGACCTACAATGAGCAGTTCTTC	CASSGGETYNEQFF
TRBD1	.	TRBV6-6	TRBJ1-2	15	TGTGCCAGCAGTTCCCCCGCCCGGGACAGGTATGGCTACACCTTC	CASSSPARDRYGYTF
.	.	TRBV6-5	TRBJ1-5	13	TGTGCCAGCAGCTACAATAGCAATCAGCCCCAGCATTTT	CASSYNSNQPQHF
.	.	TRBV4-1	TRBJ2-3	15	TGCGCCAGCAGCCAAGGTCGGGGACGGGCAGATACGCAGTATTTT	CASSQGRGRADTQYF
TRBD2	few	TRBV7-2	TRBJ2-7	17	TGTGCCAGCAGCTTAACCGGGACTAGCGACCGAAATTACGAGCAGTACTTC	CASSLTGTSDRNYEQYF
.	.	TRBV2	TRBJ2-1	11	TGTGCCAGCAGTCTAAGGAATGAGCAGTTCTTC	CASSLRNEQFF
TRBD2	.	TRBV28	TRBJ2-7	13	TGTGCCAGCACCACTAGCGGGGCCTACGAGCAGTACTTC	CASTTSGAYEQYF
TRBD1	.	TRBV27	TRBJ2-2	14	TGTGCCAGCAGGTACAGGGGTTGGACCGGGGAGCTGTTTTTT	CASRYRGWTGELFF
TRBD2	.	TRBV19	TRBJ2-2	15	TGTGCCAGTAGTCGGGAGGGAGGGCCGACCGGGGAGCTGTTTTTT	CASSREGGPTGELFF
.	.	TRBV18	TRBJ2-7	17	TGTGCCAGCTCACCTAACCAGGGTAGCACCCTCCCGCGGGAGCAGTACTTC	CASSPNQGSTLPREQYF
.	.	TRBV29-1	TRBJ2-1	12	TGCAGCGTTGGGTTTGGAGCCCAGGGGCAGTTCTTC	CSVGFGAQGQFF
TRBD2	.	TRBV28	TRBJ2-7	17	TGTGCCAGCAGCCCCCCGGGATTAGCGGGAGCATCCCACGAGCAGTACTTC	CASSPPGLAGASHEQYF
.	.	TRBV11-2	TRBJ2-1	14	TGTGCCAGCAGCTTCCGGGGAGTCGCGGATGAGCAGTTCTTC	CASSFRGVADEQFF
.	few	TRBV27	TRBJ1-5	14	TGTGCCAGCAGTTTATCACAGGGCAATCAGCCCCAGCATTTT	CASSLSQGNQPQHF
.	.	TRBV27	TRBJ1-4	14	TGTGCCAGCAGTCATCAGGGTAGTCGTGAAAAACTGTTTTTT	CASSHQGSREKLFF
.	.	TRBV5-6	TRBJ2-1	17	TGTGCCAGCAGCTTGGGGCTAGGCGGGAACGTCTACAATGAGCAGTTCTTC	CASSLGLGGNVYNEQFF
.	.	TRBV18	TRBJ2-3	13	TGTGCCAGCTCACCAAGAGGGCAGAATACGCAGTATTTT	CASSPRGQNTQYF
.	.	TRBV5-1	TRBJ2-1	11	TGCGCCAGCATCCGGGGTAAGGAGCAGTTCTTC	CASIRGKEQFF
TRBD2	once	TRBV29-1	TRBJ2-3	14	TGCAGCGTCGATGCTAGCGGAAGCACAGATACGCAGTATTTT	CSVDASGSTDTQYF
TRBD2	.	TRBV29-1	TRBJ2-1	15	TGCAGCGTTGAAGGACTGGGCGGGAGCTACAATGAGCAGTTCTTC	CSVEGLGGSYNEQFF
TRBD2	.	TRBV5-4	TRBJ2-7	15	TGTGCCAGCAGCAGGGGACTAGCGGGAGTTTACGAGCAGTACTTC	CASSRGLAGVYEQYF
TRBD1	once	TRBV7-6	TRBJ1-3	13	TGTGCCACCGGGACAGGGGCTGGAAACACCATATATTTT	CATGTGAGNTIYF
TRBD2	.	TRBV10-3	TRBJ2-7	14	TGTGCCATCAGTACCGGGACTAGCAGCTACGAGCAGTACTTC	CAISTGTSSYEQYF
.	.	TRBV9	TRBJ2-7	14	TGTGCCAGCAGCGTAGGAATTTACCCCTACGAGCAGTACTTC	CASSVGIYPYEQYF
TRBD1	.	TRBV28	TRBJ2-7	13	TGTGCCAGCAGACCACAGGGGCTGTACGAGCAGTACTTC	CASRPQGLYEQYF
TRBD1	.	TRBV18	TRBJ1-1	15	TGTGCCAGCTCAACCCGACAGGGAGCGAACACTGAAGCTTTCTTT	CASSTRQGANTEAFF
.	.	TRBV7-9	TRBJ2-7	15	TGTGCCAGCAGCGCGACACTAGGCGGTAGGTACGAGCAGTACTTC	CASSATLGGRYEQYF